The entry that follows covers one T cell receptor (beta chain) sequence. Its antigen is currently unknown. The sample originates from a study of siplizumab effects on memory and regulatory T cells. About the study: At about 1 ug/mL of siplizumab or without drug, mixed lymphocyte reactions were set up in pairs. Study results and limitations: With siplizumab, cumulative frequency of CD4+ memory-derived alloreactive sequences dropped significantly.

Per individual sample, 90,000 to 100,000 TCR templates were assayed. Sequencing used immunoSEQ multiplex PCR; TCRdb keeps in-frame clones, though not all of them. The sample lists approximately 13,000 clones, about two fifths occurring once. The CDR3 spans 16 residues. Germline CDR1 is SGHTA and CDR2 is FQGNSA. Trimming shortened V by 5 bases and J by 3 bases, and 17 bases separated the two germline ends. Coculture of the mixed lymphocyte reaction cells took place at 37 degrees C and lasted over five days. The sequenced sample consisted of CFSE-low (dividing) CD8+ T cells sorted from an allogeneic mixed lymphocyte reaction. V gene TRBV7-2 combines with J gene TRBJ2-1; D uncertain. This TCR derives from a human donor in good health; the cells came from an allogeneic mixed lymphocyte reaction. The CDR3 reads CASSEYSALGYNEQFF. Written as DNA, the CDR3 is TGTGCCAGCAGCGAGTACAGTGCTCTTGGCTACAATGAGCAGTTCTTC.